Presented here are 10 T cell receptor beta chains from one specimen sequenced in a study of shared clonotypes between healthy human individuals. Sequenced by immunoSEQ multiplex PCR; TCRdb stores in-frame clones only, minus some. This repertoire shows a few hundred thousand clones, around 74% found once; its top ten account for 10%. The specimen sequenced was memory CD4+ T cells sorted from blood. The sample's subset: CD45RA-negative fraction. These receptors originate from a man aged 25-40 years in good health.

V gene TRBV18 combines with J gene TRBJ1-2, with 11 bases aligning to TRBD1. The CDR3 has 18 amino acids. Per the germline V gene, CDR1 is KGHSH and CDR2 is LQKENI. V gave up 6 bases and J gave up 8 bases; unmatched junction bases: 20. The CDR3 loop is CASSLVPGQGDARGGYTF. The DNA of the CDR3 is TGTGCCAGCTCGCTCGTCCCGGGACAGGGGGACGCCAGGGGCGGCTACACCTTC. Looking up the rest from reference TRBV18 and TRBJ1-2 gives the full variable domain: NAGVMQNPRHLVRRRGQEARLRCSPMKGHSHVYWYRQLPEEGLKFMVYLQKENIIDESGMPKERFSAEFPKEGPSILRIQQVVRGDSAAYFCASSLVPGQGDARGGYTFGSGTRLTVV.

This chain links TRBV10-1 with TRBJ2-1, with TRBD1 as a possible D gene (5 bases). The V end was cut by 6 bases, the J end by 0 bases, with 12 bases between. The CDR3 consists of 15 residues. Germline V gives CDR1 WNHNN, CDR2 SYGVQD (reference sequence). CDR3 loop: CASSPLQVSYNEQFF. As DNA, the CDR3 is TGCGCCAGCAGCCCCTTACAGGTCTCCTACAATGAGCAGTTCTTC.

This clone appeared a single time. V gene TRBV4-1 combines with J gene TRBJ2-1; 12 nucleotides match TRBD2. V shed 2 bases, J shed 4 bases, and the junction held 0 bases outside the gene matches. Germline V CDR1 and CDR2: MGHRA, YSYEKL. CDR3 length equals 15 residues. The CDR3 DNA follows: TGCGCCAGCAGCCAACTAGCGGGGGGGTACAATGAGCAGTTCTTC. Amino acid sequence: CASSQLAGGYNEQFF.

Only a few counts were recorded for this clone. J is TRBJ1-2 and V is TRBV28; perhaps TRBD1 as D (5 bases). Trimming removed 2 bases from V and 13 bases from J, with 17 bases in between. This CDR3 contains 13 residues. The V gene's germline CDR1 is MDHEN and CDR2 SYDVKM. CDR3 DNA: TGTGCCAGCAGTTTACTAGGGGCACTCCCTCCCACCTTC. Translated, it gives CASSLLGALPPTF.

This chain uses TRBV7-2 with TRBJ2-3; the D is unclear. V lost 3 bases to trimming and J lost 2 bases, with 9 bases between them. This CDR3 region has 14 residues. Germline CDR1 and CDR2: SGHTA and FQGNSA. The CDR3 nucleotides read TGTGCCAGCAGCTTGGCTTTTTACACAGATACGCAGTATTTT. This codes for CASSLAFYTDTQYF.

This clone was found a few times. This chain links TRBV28 with TRBJ1-2; D gene ambiguous. Germline lookup yields CDR1 MDHEN and CDR2 SYDVKM. The CDR3 consists of 11 residues. The germline V and J ends were trimmed by 4 bases and 2 bases, with 2 bases remaining between them. The CDR3 nucleotides are TGTGCCAGCAGTTACAACTATGGCTACACCTTC. Its translation is CASSYNYGYTF.

The chain carries TRBV16 and TRBJ2-7; D is uncertain. The CDR3 sequence is 15 residues long. The germline CDR1 and CDR2 sequences are KGHSY and FQNENV. V was clipped by 2 bases and J by 0 bases, with 11 bases between them. The CDR3 sequence is CASSQDGFSSYEQYF. The CDR3 DNA is TGTGCCAGCAGCCAAGACGGATTTAGCTCCTACGAGCAGTACTTC. The full variable domain, completed using reference TRBV16 and TRBJ2-7, is GEEVAQTPKHLVRGEGQKAKLYCAPIKGHSYVFWYQQVLKNEFKFLISFQNENVFDETGMPKERFSAKCLPNSPCSLEIQATKLEDSAVYFCASSQDGFSSYEQYFGPGTRLTVT.

This clone was seen a handful of times. This rearrangement joins TRBV25-1 to TRBJ2-3; D is possibly TRBD1 or TRBD2 (5 bases each). The CDR3 consists of 12 residues. The V and J ends lost 5 bases and 8 bases respectively, with 11 bases between them. Looked up from germline, CDR1 is MGHDK and CDR2 is SYGVNS. CDR3 residues: CASSRGDGTQYF. As DNA, the CDR3 is TGTGCCAGCAGTAGAGGGGACGGTACGCAGTATTTT.

The chain links TRBV7-6 to TRBJ2-5; D perhaps matches TRBD1 (6 bases). V shed 5 bases and J shed 0 bases, with 13 bases lying between them. The length of the CDR3 is 15 residues. The V gene's germline CDR1 is SGHVS and CDR2 FNYEAQ. The CDR3 loop reads CASSRPTGNQETQYF. In nucleotides, the CDR3 is TGTGCCAGCAGCCGTCCGACAGGAAACCAAGAGACCCAGTACTTC.

This clone was counted only a few times. CDR3 coding DNA: TGTGCCAGCTCACCAACCGTTAACACCCGGACGGATGGCTACACCTTC. This translates into CASSPTVNTRTDGYTF. The chain combines TRBV18 with TRBJ1-2; no definite D call. Trimming cost V 2 bases and J 6 bases, with 19 bases left between them. The CDR3 sequence is 16 residues long. Germline CDR1 KGHSH, CDR2 LQKENI.